The next 23 T cell receptor beta chains were all read from a single sample in a study of identical twins. Each CDR3 protein gets one entry after TCRdb re-called the 5' RACE reads with MiXCR. Altogether 1.5 million to 2 million distinct CDR3 sequences are present, less than 35% being singletons, with the ten largest covering approximately 0.25%. Sequenced material: cord blood. These receptors came from a newborn girl in good health.

This clonotype has at least ten counts. The V gene is TRBV6-5, the J gene TRBJ2-5; D is unclear. CDR1 is MNHEY and CDR2 is SVGAGI in the germline V gene. The CDR3 runs 13 residues. Trimming pared 0 bases from V and 4 bases from J, leaving 6 bases between. CDR3: CASSYSGLETQYF. Here the CDR3 DNA reads TGTGCCAGCAGTTACTCAGGGTTAGAGACCCAGTACTTC.

This clonotype was recorded a few times. The chain has TRBV5-1 and TRBJ1-2, with 9 nucleotides matching TRBD1. The CDR3 loop spans 14 amino acids. Germline CDR1 SGHRS, CDR2 YFSETQ. With V trimmed by 7 bases and J by 5 bases, 9 bases remained unmatched. The CDR3 is CASGQGPTRYGYTF. As DNA, the CDR3 is TGCGCCAGCGGACAGGGGCCAACTAGGTATGGCTACACCTTC.

This clonotype was counted a single time. The chain uses TRBV7-2 and TRBJ1-5; 7 nucleotides line up with TRBD1. CDR3 length equals 16 residues. V dropped 3 bases and J dropped 4; count of bases not matched to a gene: 9. The germline V gene encodes CDR1 SGHTA and CDR2 FQGNSA. CDR3 amino acids: CASSLRAGGANQPQHF. Here the CDR3 DNA reads TGTGCCAGCAGCTTGAGGGCAGGGGGGGCGAATCAGCCCCAGCATTTT.

This clonotype was picked up a small number of times. CDR3 coding DNA: TGTGCCAGCAGGAGACTAGCGGGAGGGCTCTACGAGCAGTACTTC. Translation gives CASRRLAGGLYEQYF. J is TRBJ2-7 and V is TRBV6-5, with 14 nucleotides matching TRBD2. The CDR3 consists of 15 residues. J gave up 3 bases and V 6 bases, and 4 bases lay outside the gene matches. Looked up from germline, CDR1 is MNHEY and CDR2 is SVGAGI.

This clonotype was counted only a few times. The chain couples TRBV27 to TRBJ2-7, with D perhaps assigned TRBD1 or TRBD2 (5 bases each). Germline V gives CDR1 MNHEY, CDR2 SMNVEV (reference sequence). This CDR3 region has 14 residues. Trimming cost V 7 bases and J 3 bases, with 16 bases left between them. The CDR3 DNA follows: TGTGCCAGCAAAGGTGGGGGACGGATCTACGAGCAGTACTTC. Protein sequence: CASKGGGRIYEQYF.

The chain joins TRBV20-1 to TRBJ2-1; 15 bases line up with TRBD2. Germline CDR1 and CDR2: DFQATT and SNEGSKA (reference sequence). The CDR3 has 17 residues. V lost 2 bases to trimming and J lost 4 bases; unmatched junction nucleotides: 6. The CDR3 region is CSARSRTSGRGYNEQFF. CDR3 in DNA: TGCAGTGCTAGAAGTCGGACTAGCGGGAGGGGGTACAATGAGCAGTTCTTC.

This clonotype was counted ten times or more. The V gene is TRBV6-5, the J gene TRBJ2-7; D not certain. V was shortened by 0 bases and J by 4 bases, with 10 bases between the two germline ends. Germline loops: CDR1 MNHEY, CDR2 SVGAGI. This CDR3 contains 14 residues. CDR3 coding DNA: TGTGCCAGCAGTTACTCGAGAAACTTGTACGAGCAGTACTTC. Its protein product is CASSYSRNLYEQYF.

In its sample, this clonotype was seen a few times. The rearrangement joins TRBV6-6 to TRBJ1-2; tentatively, D is TRBD1 (6 bases). Between the trimmed V and J ends, which lost 0 bases and 2 bases, there was a span of 13 bases. This CDR3 spans 16 amino acids. Germline V gene sequence: CDR1 MNHNY, CDR2 SVGAGI (reference sequence). The CDR3 sequence: CASSYSRGHPNYGYTF. The CDR3 DNA follows: TGTGCCAGCAGTTACTCGCGGGGACATCCCAACTATGGCTACACCTTC.

The sample holds one count of this clonotype. This clone may be a read error of a much larger clone one base away. In nucleotides, the CDR3 is TGCAGCGATGTAACAGGGGGCTATGGCTACACCTTC. It yields the protein CSDVTGGYGYTF. The V and J genes are TRBV29-1 and TRBJ1-2; 8 nucleotides match TRBD1. The CDR3 loop spans 12 amino acids. Per germline, CDR1 SQVTM and CDR2 ANQGSEA. The V gene end was trimmed by 7 bases and the J gene end by 4 bases; junction bases not matched to a gene: 5.

This chain joins TRBV5-1 and TRBJ1-1; D may be TRBD1 (6 bases). Germline values: CDR1 SGHRS, CDR2 YFSETQ. This CDR3 contains 15 residues. The V end was cut by 0 bases, the J end by 10 bases, with 19 bases between. CDR3: CASSLAGSGAIGAFF. The CDR3 DNA follows: TGCGCCAGCAGCTTGGCCGGTTCGGGGGCCATCGGAGCTTTCTTT.

This clonotype was observed a few times. The CDR3 DNA sequence: TGCGCCAGCAGCGTCGGGGGGCGGTTGGCCTATGGCTACACCTTC. Amino acid sequence: CASSVGGRLAYGYTF. The J gene is TRBJ1-2, the V gene TRBV5-1; a possible D gene is TRBD1 (6 bases). Germline V gene data show CDR1 as SGHRS and CDR2 as YFSETQ. The CDR3 spans 15 residues. V shed 4 bases and J shed 4 bases, with 17 bases lying between them.

This clonotype was observed a handful of times. The rearrangement joins TRBV27 to TRBJ2-3; TRBD2 aligns across 11 bases. The CDR3 spans 17 residues. The J segment lost 1 base and the V segment lost 5 bases, leaving 8 bases of the junction unmatched. Per the germline V gene, CDR1 is MNHEY and CDR2 is SMNVEV (reference sequence). The CDR3 is CASSDSLLAGGTDTQYF. The CDR3 coding sequence is TGTGCCAGCAGTGACAGCCTACTAGCGGGGGGCACAGATACGCAGTATTTT.

This clonotype was recorded a few times. This chain links TRBV20-1 with TRBJ2-1; weak D call: TRBD2 (6 bases). With 4 bases removed from V and 12 bases from J, the gap between germline ends came to 7 bases. Germline CDR1 DFQATT, CDR2 SNEGSKA (reference sequence). This CDR3 comprises 9 residues. The CDR3 loop reads CSAKGGQFF. The CDR3 DNA reads as TGCAGTGCTAAGGGAGGGCAGTTCTTC.

The genes are TRBV7-2 and TRBJ2-3; 8 bases agree with TRBD2. The trim removed 0 bases at V and 2 bases at J, leaving 10 bases unmatched. The germline V gene has CDR1 SGHTA and CDR2 FQGNSA. The CDR3 has 18 amino acids. This chain's CDR3 is CASSLAMGLGVTTDTQYF. As DNA, the CDR3 is TGTGCCAGCAGCTTAGCAATGGGACTAGGGGTCACCACAGATACGCAGTATTTT.

This clonotype was counted between two and nine times. The rearrangement uses TRBV20-1 and TRBJ2-7; 7 bases line up with TRBD1. CDR1 is DFQATT, CDR2 SNEGSKA, per germline (reference sequence). The CDR3 extends over 14 amino acids. V gave up 1 base and J gave up 3 bases; unmatched junction bases: 6. This CDR3 reads CSARATTGVYEQYF. Written as DNA, the CDR3 is TGCAGTGCTAGAGCCACCACAGGGGTCTACGAGCAGTACTTC.

V gene TRBV27 combines with J gene TRBJ1-2; D is possibly TRBD1 (5 bases). V was cut by 5 bases and J by 2 bases, with 24 bases left in between. Per germline, CDR1 MNHEY and CDR2 SMNVEV (reference sequence). There are 18 residues in the CDR3. CDR3 sequence (DNA): TGTGCCAGCAGTGTGAGCGGGGCAGGTCCCTTCAGGAACTATGGCTACACCTTC. Its translation: CASSVSGAGPFRNYGYTF.

There are a few counts of this clonotype. The CDR3 loop is CSVEPLGTGKLYEQYF. DNA for the CDR3: TGCAGCGTTGAACCCCTCGGGACAGGAAAGCTTTACGAGCAGTACTTC. This chain uses TRBV29-1 with TRBJ2-7; TRBD1 matches 8 bases. This CDR3 is 16 amino acids long. CDR1 and CDR2 (germline): SQVTM, ANQGSEA. Unmatched junction bases numbered 13, after V lost 2 bases and J lost 4 bases.

Only a few counts were recorded for this clonotype. This chain uses TRBV29-1 with TRBJ1-2; TRBD1 matches 9 bases. The V and J ends lost 4 bases and 4 bases, in that order; junction bases with no gene match: 10. The CDR3 spans 15 residues. Germline V gives CDR1 SQVTM, CDR2 ANQGSEA. The CDR3 loop is CSVAPGQGIVYGYTF. CDR3 coding DNA: TGCAGCGTTGCCCCAGGACAGGGGATAGTCTATGGCTACACCTTC.

The J gene is TRBJ2-5, the V gene TRBV12-3 or TRBV12-4; D is perhaps TRBD1 or TRBD2 (6 bases each). This CDR3 spans 15 amino acids. Trimming stripped 7 bases from V and 1 base from J, with 16 bases between. CDR3 in amino acids: CASTKIRGGQETQYF. CDR3 bases: TGTGCCAGCACCAAGATCAGGGGAGGCCAAGAGACCCAGTACTTC.

The chain employs TRBV14 and TRBJ2-1; D is perhaps TRBD2 (7 bases). The V end was cut by 2 bases, the J end by 10 bases, with 15 bases between. From germline, CDR1 is SGHDN and CDR2 FVKESK. This CDR3 comprises 14 residues. The CDR3 sequence is CASSQSPGEGEQFF. CDR3 DNA: TGTGCCAGCAGCCAAAGCCCAGGGGAGGGCGAGCAGTTCTTC.

The chain employs TRBV12-3 or TRBV12-4 and TRBJ2-7, with a tentative D call TRBD2 (6 bases). The CDR3 covers 15 residues. Deletions cut 5 bases from V and 2 bases from J, with 16 bases between. CDR3 loop: CASSISGSGPYEQYF. The CDR3, as DNA: TGTGCCAGCAGTATTAGCGGCTCGGGTCCCTACGAGCAGTACTTC.

This clonotype was detected many times. CDR3 loop: CASRPLATTDTQYF. CDR3 nucleotide sequence: TGTGCCAGCAGACCACTAGCGACCACAGATACGCAGTATTTT. The V and J genes are TRBV7-2 and TRBJ2-3, with 7 bases matching TRBD2. CDR3 length: 14 amino acids. V was clipped by 6 bases and J by 2 bases; unmatched bases: 5. The germline gives CDR1 SGHTA, CDR2 FQGNSA.

The sample holds a few counts of this clonotype. The chain carries TRBV11-2 and TRBJ2-1; D gene ambiguous. Looked up from germline, CDR1 is SGHAT and CDR2 is FQNNGV. Trimming took off 1 base at V and 0 bases at J, with 16 bases between the two ends. This CDR3 has 18 amino acids. CDR3 nucleotide sequence: TGTGCCAGCAGCTTAGGACCCTGGACGGAAAGCTCCTACAATGAGCAGTTCTTC. It translates to CASSLGPWTESSYNEQFF.